This T cell receptor (beta chain) was captured in a study of cytomegalovirus exposure and HLA in healthy donors. The wider study: Counted in an early data release were about 85 million unique TCRs from HLA-typed donors.

Whole-study findings and limits: TCR association rates varied by HLA locus in a later analysis, with DRB1 highest and HLA-C lowest. Using a false discovery rate of 0.05, a later analysis showed that 16,951 TCR beta sequences were associated with HLA alleles. Common viral pathogens seemed to be connected with several of the most significant clusters, according to a later analysis.

The CDR3 is 13 residues long. Germline assignment: CDR1 SNHLY and CDR2 FYNNEI. Trimming cost V 2 bases and J 5 bases; bases outside gene matches: 0. About this clone itself: Antigen unknown.

Primers for the PCR totalled 60 Vbeta and 13 Jbeta. The assay was immunoSEQ multiplex PCR, and TCRdb's table has in-frame clones only and misses some. The data contain 100,000 to 150,000 clones, more than 80% of them seen just once; the ten biggest clones take up approximately 8.4%. The source of this sequence is a man aged 30 to 39 in good health and CMV-seropositive. This chain uses TRBV2 with TRBJ2-5; 9 bases agree with TRBD2. Sequenced sample: PBMCs. CDR3 sequence reads: CASSELAGETQYF. The CDR3 DNA follows: TGTGCCAGCAGTGAACTAGCGGGGGAGACCCAGTACTTC.